A selection of T cell receptor beta chains follows, all from one sample in a study of T cell responses to AZD1222 COVID-19 vaccine. Sequenced by immunoSEQ multiplex PCR; TCRdb stores in-frame clones only, minus some. The sample yields 160,000 or so clones, around 92% seen once. Material: peripheral blood, obtained 28 days after the second AZD1222 dose. All receptors come from an adult who received the AZD1222 COVID-19 vaccine. Both conserved end residues are part of each CDR3. D genes are given only for firm matches. Rows give clone size only sometimes, using once, few, many, or a class for an expanded clone.

d_call: NA
v_call: TRBV12-5
j_call: TRBJ1-2
clone_size: NA
cdr3_nt: TGTGCTAGTGAGGCTAACTATGGCTACACCTTC
cdr3_aa: CASEANYGYTF

d_call: NA
v_call: TRBV7-9
j_call: TRBJ1-1
clone_size: few
cdr3_nt: TGTGCCAGCAGCTTAGACGACGTCTCTGAAGCTTTCTTT
cdr3_aa: CASSLDDVSEAFF

d_call: NA
v_call: TRBV12-3/TRBV12-4
j_call: TRBJ1-2
clone_size: NA
cdr3_nt: TGTGCCAGCAGTTTAGGGCAGTACTGGGGCTACACCTTC
cdr3_aa: CASSLGQYWGYTF

d_call: NA
v_call: TRBV29-1
j_call: TRBJ2-2
clone_size: NA
cdr3_nt: TGCAGCGTGGTACGACAGGAGAACACCGGGGAGCTGTTTTTT
cdr3_aa: CSVVRQENTGELFF

d_call: NA
v_call: TRBV12-5
j_call: TRBJ1-6
clone_size: once
cdr3_nt: TGTGCTAGTGGTTTGGTACTAGGACAGCCTAATTCACCCCTCCACTTT
cdr3_aa: CASGLVLGQPNSPLHF

d_call: TRBD1
v_call: TRBV9
j_call: TRBJ1-4
clone_size: NA
cdr3_nt: TGTGCCAGCAGCGAGAGGACAGGGGGAACTGAAAAACTGTTTTTT
cdr3_aa: CASSERTGGTEKLFF

d_call: NA
v_call: TRBV2
j_call: TRBJ1-2
clone_size: NA
cdr3_nt: TGTGCCAGCAGTGAGGCCAGGGGACCTAACTATGGCTACACCTTC
cdr3_aa: CASSEARGPNYGYTF

d_call: NA
v_call: TRBV18
j_call: TRBJ1-1
clone_size: once
cdr3_nt: TGTGCCAGCTCACCCCGTGTTTCGGAGACTGAAGCTTTCTTT
cdr3_aa: CASSPRVSETEAFF

d_call: NA
v_call: TRBV5-1
j_call: TRBJ1-1
clone_size: NA
cdr3_nt: TGCGCCAGCAGCTTCAGGGGTGTCACTGAAGCTTTCTTT
cdr3_aa: CASSFRGVTEAFF

d_call: TRBD1
v_call: TRBV6-5
j_call: TRBJ1-2
clone_size: NA
cdr3_nt: TGTGCCAGCAGGGGACAGGGAAGGATCTATGGCTACACCTTC
cdr3_aa: CASRGQGRIYGYTF

d_call: NA
v_call: TRBV27
j_call: TRBJ1-1
clone_size: NA
cdr3_nt: TGTGCCAGCAGTTTAGGGGGCGTAGACACTGAAGCTTTCTTT
cdr3_aa: CASSLGGVDTEAFF

d_call: NA
v_call: TRBV13
j_call: TRBJ2-3
clone_size: NA
cdr3_nt: TGTGCCAGCAGCAGCACAGATACGCAGTATTTT
cdr3_aa: CASSSTDTQYF

d_call: TRBD1
v_call: TRBV30
j_call: TRBJ1-4
clone_size: NA
cdr3_nt: TGTGCCTGGACCGACGACAGGGGCCCTCGTCCTAATGAAAAACTGTTTTTT
cdr3_aa: CAWTDDRGPRPNEKLFF

d_call: NA
v_call: TRBV7-9
j_call: TRBJ2-5
clone_size: NA
cdr3_nt: TGTGCCAGCAGCCTTACAGGGATTCAAGAGACCCAGTACTTC
cdr3_aa: CASSLTGIQETQYF

d_call: NA
v_call: TRBV18
j_call: TRBJ2-5
clone_size: NA
cdr3_nt: TGTGCCAGCTCACCAGGTGAAGAGACCCAGTACTTC
cdr3_aa: CASSPGEETQYF

d_call: NA
v_call: TRBV27
j_call: TRBJ1-5
clone_size: NA
cdr3_nt: TGTGCCAGCAGTTTGTGGGGATATCAGCCCCAGCATTTT
cdr3_aa: CASSLWGYQPQHF

d_call: TRBD1
v_call: TRBV6-5
j_call: TRBJ2-3
clone_size: NA
cdr3_nt: TGTGCCAGCAGACAAGGACAGGGGCGCACAGATACGCAGTATTTT
cdr3_aa: CASRQGQGRTDTQYF

d_call: TRBD1
v_call: TRBV2
j_call: TRBJ2-5
clone_size: NA
cdr3_nt: TGTGCCAGCAGTGCGACAGGGTACGAGGAGACCCAGTACTTC
cdr3_aa: CASSATGYEETQYF

d_call: NA
v_call: TRBV18
j_call: TRBJ1-2
clone_size: once
cdr3_nt: TGTGCCAGCTCACCAGACCTATTGTGGGGTGGCTACACCTTC
cdr3_aa: CASSPDLLWGGYTF

d_call: TRBD1
v_call: TRBV5-1
j_call: TRBJ1-1
clone_size: NA
cdr3_nt: TGCGCCAGTCGACAGGGGGTCAACACTGAAGCTTTCTTT
cdr3_aa: CASRQGVNTEAFF

d_call: NA
v_call: TRBV19
j_call: TRBJ1-1
clone_size: NA
cdr3_nt: TGTGCCAGTAGGCCTGAGGGGAGTGAGGCTTTCTTT
cdr3_aa: CASRPEGSEAFF

d_call: NA
v_call: TRBV4-1
j_call: TRBJ1-1
clone_size: NA
cdr3_nt: TGCGCCAGCAGCCACCCGACAGGGAACACTGAAGCTTTCTTT
cdr3_aa: CASSHPTGNTEAFF

d_call: NA
v_call: TRBV6-6
j_call: TRBJ1-5
clone_size: NA
cdr3_nt: TGTGCCAGCAGTTATTCCGGGGTCCATAGCAATCAGCCCCAGCATTTT
cdr3_aa: CASSYSGVHSNQPQHF

d_call: NA
v_call: TRBV23-1
j_call: TRBJ2-7
clone_size: NA
cdr3_nt: TGCGCCAGCAGTCCACAAGGCTACGAGCAGTACTTC
cdr3_aa: CASSPQGYEQYF

d_call: TRBD1
v_call: TRBV9
j_call: TRBJ1-2
clone_size: NA
cdr3_nt: TGTGCCAGCAGCTCACTCGGACAGGGGGTCGGTGGCTACACCTTC
cdr3_aa: CASSSLGQGVGGYTF

d_call: NA
v_call: TRBV9
j_call: TRBJ1-6
clone_size: NA
cdr3_nt: TGTGCCAGCAGCGTGGACAGCGTAAATTCACCCCTCCACTTT
cdr3_aa: CASSVDSVNSPLHF

d_call: NA
v_call: TRBV5-1
j_call: TRBJ1-2
clone_size: NA
cdr3_nt: TGCGCCAGCAGCGTCAGGGATCTTGAGGGCTACACCTTC
cdr3_aa: CASSVRDLEGYTF

d_call: NA
v_call: TRBV7-9
j_call: TRBJ2-5
clone_size: few
cdr3_nt: TGTGCCAGCAGAGAAGGGTCAATGGCCCAGTACTTC
cdr3_aa: CASREGSMAQYF

d_call: TRBD1
v_call: TRBV18
j_call: TRBJ1-2
clone_size: NA
cdr3_nt: TGTGCCAGCTCATTTGGACAGGCTGCTTCCTATGGCTACACCTTC
cdr3_aa: CASSFGQAASYGYTF

d_call: TRBD1
v_call: TRBV27
j_call: TRBJ2-7
clone_size: NA
cdr3_nt: TGTGCCAGCAGTTTAACAGGGGCATCCTACGAGCAGTACTTC
cdr3_aa: CASSLTGASYEQYF

d_call: NA
v_call: TRBV6-5
j_call: TRBJ1-2
clone_size: NA
cdr3_nt: TGTGCCAGCAGTTACTCGCCGCTTGGCTATGGCTACACCTTC
cdr3_aa: CASSYSPLGYGYTF

d_call: TRBD1
v_call: TRBV9
j_call: TRBJ2-5
clone_size: NA
cdr3_nt: TGTGCCAGCAGCGTATCCGGGACAGAAGAGACCCAGTACTTC
cdr3_aa: CASSVSGTEETQYF

d_call: NA
v_call: TRBV9
j_call: TRBJ2-1
clone_size: NA
cdr3_nt: TGTGCCAGCAGCCTGTCGGAGCACAATGAGCAGTTCTTC
cdr3_aa: CASSLSEHNEQFF

d_call: NA
v_call: TRBV14
j_call: TRBJ2-7
clone_size: NA
cdr3_nt: TGTGCCAGCAGCCAAGCCCCGGACAGCCACTACGAGCAGTACTTC
cdr3_aa: CASSQAPDSHYEQYF

d_call: NA
v_call: TRBV4-1
j_call: TRBJ1-1
clone_size: NA
cdr3_nt: TGCGCCAGCAGCCGCGATCTAGCCCTTAGGACTGAAGCTTTCTTT
cdr3_aa: CASSRDLALRTEAFF

d_call: NA
v_call: TRBV9
j_call: TRBJ1-6
clone_size: once
cdr3_nt: TGTGCCAGCAGCGTATTACCCAGTGGTTCACCCCTCCACTTT
cdr3_aa: CASSVLPSGSPLHF

d_call: NA
v_call: TRBV18
j_call: TRBJ1-1
clone_size: NA
cdr3_nt: TGTGCCAGCTCACCAAGAGTAGGGCGTACTGATGAAGCTTTCTTT
cdr3_aa: CASSPRVGRTDEAFF